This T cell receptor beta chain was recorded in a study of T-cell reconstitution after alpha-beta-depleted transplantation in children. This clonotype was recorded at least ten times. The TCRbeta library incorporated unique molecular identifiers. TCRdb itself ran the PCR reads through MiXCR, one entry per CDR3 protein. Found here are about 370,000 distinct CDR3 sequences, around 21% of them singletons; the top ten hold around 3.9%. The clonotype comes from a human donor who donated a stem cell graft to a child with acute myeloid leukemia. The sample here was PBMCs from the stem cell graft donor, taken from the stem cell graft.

Written as DNA, the CDR3 is TGTGCCAGCAGTACGGGGGCTAGCGGGAGGTTCGCTGGGGCCAACGTCCTGACTTTC. Translating gives CASSTGASGRFAGANVLTF. The chain has TRBV6-4 and TRBJ2-6; 11 nucleotides match TRBD2. From germline, CDR1 is MRHNA and CDR2 SNTAGT. Trimming at V came to 5 bases and at J to 2 bases, leaving 11 bases not matched to a gene. The CDR3 extends over 19 amino acids.